Listed below are T cell receptor beta chains from one sample, sequenced in a study of blood T cell repertoires in COVID-19. Sequencing used immunoSEQ multiplex PCR; TCRdb keeps in-frame clones, though not all of them. The sample has tens of thousands of clones; about 91% are singletons. The sequenced material came from peripheral blood. These receptors came from a woman aged 60-70 years with active COVID-19. Both conserved end residues are trimmed from each CDR3.

J gene: TRBJ1-2
V gene: TRBV6-2/TRBV6-3
CDR3 protein: ASSNHITGYT

J gene: TRBJ1-1
V gene: TRBV2
CDR3 protein: ASSEERGWSTEAF

J gene: TRBJ2-1
V gene: TRBV10-3
CDR3 protein: AISESGGSYNEQF

J gene: TRBJ2-5
V gene: TRBV5-6
CDR3 protein: ASRLGQGVGETQY

J gene: TRBJ1-1
V gene: TRBV3-1/TRBV3-2
CDR3 protein: ASSQDLRGQEAF

J gene: TRBJ2-2
V gene: TRBV6-5
CDR3 protein: ASTEVIGELF

J gene: TRBJ1-1
V gene: TRBV12-3/TRBV12-4
CDR3 protein: ASTSGSNTEAF

J gene: TRBJ2-1
V gene: TRBV7-9
CDR3 protein: ASTYLFGLAGGSSYNEQF

J gene: TRBJ1-2
V gene: TRBV6-1
CDR3 protein: ASSERGDVLGYT

J gene: TRBJ2-1
V gene: TRBV9
CDR3 protein: ASSVTSGINNEQF

J gene: TRBJ2-2
V gene: TRBV19
CDR3 protein: ASSTDRGLIGELF

J gene: TRBJ2-3
V gene: TRBV7-2
CDR3 protein: ASSVTSGGGGTQY

J gene: TRBJ1-5
V gene: TRBV6-5
CDR3 protein: ASSYSRTGGQPQH

J gene: TRBJ2-7
V gene: TRBV30
CDR3 protein: AWSVRQGWDEQY

J gene: TRBJ1-2
V gene: TRBV19
CDR3 protein: ASSIREGYGYT

J gene: TRBJ2-7
V gene: TRBV5-5
CDR3 protein: ASTRVGAGVNEQY

J gene: TRBJ2-3
V gene: TRBV9
CDR3 protein: ASSVALEGAGTDTQY

J gene: TRBJ2-3
V gene: TRBV20-1
CDR3 protein: SASVRDRDSTDTQY

J gene: TRBJ1-1
V gene: TRBV7-9
CDR3 protein: ASSLGQGETEAF

J gene: TRBJ1-3
V gene: TRBV5-6
CDR3 protein: ASSLGVGYLSGNTIY

J gene: TRBJ1-1
V gene: TRBV30
CDR3 protein: AWSGDRPEAF

J gene: TRBJ1-2
V gene: TRBV18
CDR3 protein: ASSRQRRSYGYT

J gene: TRBJ1-2
V gene: TRBV12-1
CDR3 protein: ASSSRQGNYGYT

J gene: TRBJ2-4
V gene: TRBV6-5
CDR3 protein: ASGVSAKNIQY

J gene: TRBJ2-3
V gene: TRBV29-1
CDR3 protein: SARTGVTDTQY

J gene: TRBJ2-3
V gene: TRBV5-1
CDR3 protein: ASSLGTSPPDTQY

J gene: TRBJ2-6
V gene: TRBV5-8
CDR3 protein: ASSFRGSGANVLT

J gene: TRBJ2-7
V gene: TRBV4-1
CDR3 protein: ASSLPGRDEQY

J gene: TRBJ1-1
V gene: TRBV5-1
CDR3 protein: ASSTQGGTEAF

J gene: TRBJ2-4
V gene: TRBV5-1
CDR3 protein: ASSPGTGSDIQY

J gene: TRBJ1-2
V gene: TRBV7-2
CDR3 protein: ASSSDRAVGLNYGYT

J gene: TRBJ2-7
V gene: TRBV5-1
CDR3 protein: ASSLTAYEQY

J gene: TRBJ2-1
V gene: TRBV6-2/TRBV6-3
CDR3 protein: ASSRGPPQQF

J gene: TRBJ2-1
V gene: TRBV11-2
CDR3 protein: ASSLRLAKTYNEQF

J gene: TRBJ2-7
V gene: TRBV12-3/TRBV12-4
CDR3 protein: ASSASGGDGR

J gene: TRBJ1-5
V gene: TRBV6-2/TRBV6-3
CDR3 protein: ASSYATGGNQPQH

J gene: TRBJ2-1
V gene: TRBV5-4
CDR3 protein: ASSLGGGSYNEQF

J gene: TRBJ2-7
V gene: TRBV12-3/TRBV12-4
CDR3 protein: ASRQGLYEQY

J gene: TRBJ2-7
V gene: TRBV18
CDR3 protein: ASSPPNRDEQY

J gene: TRBJ1-6
V gene: TRBV27
CDR3 protein: ASSWGTENSPLH

J gene: TRBJ2-5
V gene: TRBV5-1
CDR3 protein: ASSSGGQETQY

J gene: TRBJ2-4
V gene: TRBV19
CDR3 protein: ASSINGKNIQY

J gene: TRBJ1-5
V gene: TRBV30
CDR3 protein: AWSLQGNQPQH

J gene: TRBJ1-2
V gene: TRBV7-3
CDR3 protein: ASSLDAGGLRYGYT

J gene: TRBJ2-5
V gene: TRBV20-1
CDR3 protein: SAGIQETQY

J gene: TRBJ1-4
V gene: TRBV9
CDR3 protein: ASSVGQGNEKLF

J gene: TRBJ2-2
V gene: TRBV2
CDR3 protein: ASSGRTVNTGELF

J gene: TRBJ1-3
V gene: TRBV7-2
CDR3 protein: ASSLALSGNTIY

J gene: TRBJ2-2
V gene: TRBV10-3
CDR3 protein: AISESREPELF